This T cell receptor beta chain was recorded in a study of cytomegalovirus exposure and HLA in healthy donors. Use of 60 Vbeta and 13 Jbeta primers characterized the PCR. Repertoires were generated with immunoSEQ multiplex PCR, while TCRdb's copy carries only in-frame clones and drops some. The repertoire holds 43,000 or so clones, with approximately 80% as singletons. The study's findings and limits: According to a later analysis, most TCR beta chains associated with CMV appeared HLA-restricted. Beyond CMV serostatus, there was no information to go on about immune exposure. TCR beta V- and J-gene trimming was later associated with a missense DCLRE1C variant.

As regards this clone: The antigen is undetermined.

The TCR originated in a man aged 30 to 45 in good health and CMV-seronegative. Sequencing was done on a sample of PBMCs.

CDR3 sequence reads: CAIGGASATNEKLFF. DNA of the CDR3: TGTGCCATCGGGGGGGCGTCTGCAACTAATGAAAAACTGTTTTTT. The chain joins TRBV28 to TRBJ1-4; tentative D call: TRBD1 (6 bases). Germline V CDR1 and CDR2: MDHEN, SYDVKM. V was clipped by 10 bases and J by 0 bases, with 15 bases between them. The CDR3 runs 15 residues.